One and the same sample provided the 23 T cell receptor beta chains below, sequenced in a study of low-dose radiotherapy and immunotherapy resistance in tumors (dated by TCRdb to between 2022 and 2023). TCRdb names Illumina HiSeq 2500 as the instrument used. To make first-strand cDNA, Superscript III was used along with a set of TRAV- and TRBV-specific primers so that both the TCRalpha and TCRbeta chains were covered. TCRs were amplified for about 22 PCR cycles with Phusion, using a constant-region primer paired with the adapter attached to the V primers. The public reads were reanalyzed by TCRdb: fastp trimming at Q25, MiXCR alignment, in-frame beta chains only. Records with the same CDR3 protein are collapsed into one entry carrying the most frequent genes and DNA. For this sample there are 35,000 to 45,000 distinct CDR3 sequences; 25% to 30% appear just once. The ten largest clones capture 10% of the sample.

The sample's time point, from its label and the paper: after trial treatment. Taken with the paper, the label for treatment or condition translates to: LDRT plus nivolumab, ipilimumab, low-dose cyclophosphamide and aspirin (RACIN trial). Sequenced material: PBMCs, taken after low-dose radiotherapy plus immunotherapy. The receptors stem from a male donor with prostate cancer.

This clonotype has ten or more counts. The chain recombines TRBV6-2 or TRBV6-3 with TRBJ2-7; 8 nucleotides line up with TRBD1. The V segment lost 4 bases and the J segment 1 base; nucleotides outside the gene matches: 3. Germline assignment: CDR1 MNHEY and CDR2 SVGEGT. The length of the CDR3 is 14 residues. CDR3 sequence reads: CASSWDRWSYEQYF. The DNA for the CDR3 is TGTGCCAGCAGTTGGGACAGGTGGTCCTACGAGCAGTACTTC.

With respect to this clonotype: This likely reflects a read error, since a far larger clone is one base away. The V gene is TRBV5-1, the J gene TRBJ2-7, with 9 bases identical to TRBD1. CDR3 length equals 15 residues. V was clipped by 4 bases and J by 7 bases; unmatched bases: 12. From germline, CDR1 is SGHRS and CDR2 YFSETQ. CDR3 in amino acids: CASSAGTGFLHEQYF. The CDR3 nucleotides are TGCGCCAGCAGCGCCGGGACAGGGTTCCTCCATGAGCAGTACTTC. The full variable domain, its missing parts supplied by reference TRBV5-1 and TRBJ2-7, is KAGVTQTPRYLIKTRGQQVTLSCSPISGHRSVSWYQQTPGQGLQFLFEYFSETQRNKGNFPGRFSGRQFSNSRSEMNVSTLELGDSALYLCASSAGTGFLHEQYFGPGTRLTVT.

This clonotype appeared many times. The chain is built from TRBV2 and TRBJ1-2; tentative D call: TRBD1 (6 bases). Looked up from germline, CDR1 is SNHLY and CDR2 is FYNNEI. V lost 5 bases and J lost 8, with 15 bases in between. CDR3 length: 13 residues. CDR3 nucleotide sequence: TGTGCCAGCAGTCTAACAGGGTTTCAAGGCTACACCTTC. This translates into CASSLTGFQGYTF.

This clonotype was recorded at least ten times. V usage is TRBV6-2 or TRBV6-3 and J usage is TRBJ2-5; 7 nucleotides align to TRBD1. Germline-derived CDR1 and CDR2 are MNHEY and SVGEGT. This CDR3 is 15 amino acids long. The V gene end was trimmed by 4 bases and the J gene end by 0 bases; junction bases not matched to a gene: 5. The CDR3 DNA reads TGTGCCAGCAGTTTAGGACAGGCGTACCAAGAGACCCAGTACTTC. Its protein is CASSLGQAYQETQYF.

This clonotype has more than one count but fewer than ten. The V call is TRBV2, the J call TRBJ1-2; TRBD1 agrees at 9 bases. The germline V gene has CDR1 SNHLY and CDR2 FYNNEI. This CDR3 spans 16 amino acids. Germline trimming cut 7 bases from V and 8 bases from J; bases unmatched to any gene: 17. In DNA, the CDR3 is TGTGCCAGCATCCGCCGAGCGGGACAGGGATCTTCGGGCTACACCTTC. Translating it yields CASIRRAGQGSSGYTF.

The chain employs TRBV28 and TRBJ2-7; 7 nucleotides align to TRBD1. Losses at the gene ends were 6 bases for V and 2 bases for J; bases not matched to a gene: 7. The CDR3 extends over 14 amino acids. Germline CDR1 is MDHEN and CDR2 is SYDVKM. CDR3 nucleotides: TGTGCCAGCAGGACAGGGATCGGTACCTACGAGCAGTACTTC. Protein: CASRTGIGTYEQYF.

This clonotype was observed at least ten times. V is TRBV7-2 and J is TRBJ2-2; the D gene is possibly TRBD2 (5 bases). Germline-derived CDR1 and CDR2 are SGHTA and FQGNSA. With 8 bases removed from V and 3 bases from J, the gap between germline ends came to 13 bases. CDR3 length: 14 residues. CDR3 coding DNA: TGTGCCAGCGGACTGGGTCAATACACCGGGGAGCTGTTTTTT. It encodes CASGLGQYTGELFF.

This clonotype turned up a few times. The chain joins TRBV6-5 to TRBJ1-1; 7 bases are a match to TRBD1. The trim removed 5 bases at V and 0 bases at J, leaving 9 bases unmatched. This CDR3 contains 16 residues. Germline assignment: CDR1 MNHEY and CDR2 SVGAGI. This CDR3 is CASSRRQGRMNTEAFF. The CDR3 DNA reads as TGTGCCAGCAGTCGAAGACAGGGCCGCATGAACACTGAAGCTTTCTTT.

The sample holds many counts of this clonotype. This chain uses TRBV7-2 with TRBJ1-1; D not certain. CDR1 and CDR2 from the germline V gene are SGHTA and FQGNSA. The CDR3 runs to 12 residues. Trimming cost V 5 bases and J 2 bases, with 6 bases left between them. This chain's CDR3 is CASSARNTEAFF. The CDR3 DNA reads TGTGCCAGCAGCGCGAGAAACACTGAAGCTTTCTTT.

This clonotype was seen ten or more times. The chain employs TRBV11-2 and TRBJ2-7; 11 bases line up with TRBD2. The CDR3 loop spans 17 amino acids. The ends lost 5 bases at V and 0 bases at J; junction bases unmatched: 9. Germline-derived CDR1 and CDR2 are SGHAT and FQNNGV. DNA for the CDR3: TGTGCCAGCAGCCGTTTAGCGGGAGGGAGGAGCTCCTACGAGCAGTACTTC. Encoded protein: CASSRLAGGRSSYEQYF.

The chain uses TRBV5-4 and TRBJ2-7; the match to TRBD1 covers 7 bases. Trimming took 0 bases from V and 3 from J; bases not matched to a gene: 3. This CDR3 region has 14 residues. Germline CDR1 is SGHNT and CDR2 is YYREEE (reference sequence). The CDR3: CASSLDRGHYEQYF. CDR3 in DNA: TGTGCCAGCAGCTTGGACAGGGGCCACTACGAGCAGTACTTC. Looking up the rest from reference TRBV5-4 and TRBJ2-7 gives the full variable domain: ETGVTQSPTHLIKTRGQQVTLRCSSQSGHNTVSWYQQALGQGPQFIFQYYREEENGRGNFPPRFSGLQFPNYSSELNVNALELDDSALYLCASSLDRGHYEQYFGPGTRLTVT.

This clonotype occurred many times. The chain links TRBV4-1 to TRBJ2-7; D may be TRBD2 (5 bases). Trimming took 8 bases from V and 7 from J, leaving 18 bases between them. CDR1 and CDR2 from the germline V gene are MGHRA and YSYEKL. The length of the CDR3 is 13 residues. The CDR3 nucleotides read TGCGCCAGCCGCCGCGAGGGCAGCGAGGAGCAGTACTTC. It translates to CASRREGSEEQYF.

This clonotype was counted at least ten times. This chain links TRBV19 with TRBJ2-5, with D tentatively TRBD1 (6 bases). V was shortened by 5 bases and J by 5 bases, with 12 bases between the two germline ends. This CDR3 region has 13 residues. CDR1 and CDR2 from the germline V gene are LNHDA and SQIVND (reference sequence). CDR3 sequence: CASSLRTAETQYF. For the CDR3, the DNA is TGTGCCAGTAGTCTACGGACAGCTGAGACCCAGTACTTC.

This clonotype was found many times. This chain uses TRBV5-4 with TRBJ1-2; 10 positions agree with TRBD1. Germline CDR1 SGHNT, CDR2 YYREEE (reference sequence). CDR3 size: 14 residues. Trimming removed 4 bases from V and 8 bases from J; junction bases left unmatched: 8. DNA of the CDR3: TGTGCCAGCAGCCCGCCCGGGGACAGGGGCGGCTACACCTTC. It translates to CASSPPGDRGGYTF.

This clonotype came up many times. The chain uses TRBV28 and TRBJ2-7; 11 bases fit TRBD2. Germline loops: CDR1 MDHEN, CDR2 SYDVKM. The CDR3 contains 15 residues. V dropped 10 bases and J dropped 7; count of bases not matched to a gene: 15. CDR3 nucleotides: TGTGCCACCATCCGAGGTAGCGGGAGGGCAGAGGAGCAGTACTTC. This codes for CATIRGSGRAEEQYF.

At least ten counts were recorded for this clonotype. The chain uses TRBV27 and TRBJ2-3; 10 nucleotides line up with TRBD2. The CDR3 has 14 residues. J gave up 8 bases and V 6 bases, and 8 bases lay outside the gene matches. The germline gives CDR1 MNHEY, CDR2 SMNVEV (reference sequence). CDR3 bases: TGTGCCAGCAGGTCTCTAGCGGGAGCGGGTACGCAGTATTTT. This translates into CASRSLAGAGTQYF.

The CDR3 sequence: CSASSGGAVYNEQFF. In nucleotides, the CDR3 is TGCAGTGCTAGTAGCGGGGGGGCGGTCTACAATGAGCAGTTCTTC. The chain carries TRBV20-1 and TRBJ2-1; 11 bases match TRBD2. This CDR3 has 15 amino acids. V dropped 3 bases and J dropped 3; count of bases not matched to a gene: 4. Germline V CDR1 and CDR2: DFQATT, SNEGSKA (reference sequence).

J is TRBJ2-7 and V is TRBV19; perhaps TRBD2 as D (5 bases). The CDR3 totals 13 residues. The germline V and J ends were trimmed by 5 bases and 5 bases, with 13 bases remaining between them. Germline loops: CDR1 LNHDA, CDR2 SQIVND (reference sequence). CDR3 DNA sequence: TGTGCCAGTAGTCCGAGGGCAGGAAACGAGCAGTACTTC. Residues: CASSPRAGNEQYF.

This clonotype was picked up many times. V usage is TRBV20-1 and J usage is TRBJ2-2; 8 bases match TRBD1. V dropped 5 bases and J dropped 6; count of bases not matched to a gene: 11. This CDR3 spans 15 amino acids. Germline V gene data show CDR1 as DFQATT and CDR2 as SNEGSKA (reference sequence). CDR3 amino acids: CSAPGGRGLAGELFF. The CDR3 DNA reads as TGCAGTGCTCCAGGGGGCAGGGGTTTGGCCGGGGAGCTGTTTTTT.

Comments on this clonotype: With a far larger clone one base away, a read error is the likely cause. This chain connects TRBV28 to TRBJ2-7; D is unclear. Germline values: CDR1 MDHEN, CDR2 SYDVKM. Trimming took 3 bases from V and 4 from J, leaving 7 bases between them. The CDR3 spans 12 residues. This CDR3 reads CASSFDHYEQYF. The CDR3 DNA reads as TGTGCCAGCAGTTTCGACCATTACGAGCAGTACTTC.

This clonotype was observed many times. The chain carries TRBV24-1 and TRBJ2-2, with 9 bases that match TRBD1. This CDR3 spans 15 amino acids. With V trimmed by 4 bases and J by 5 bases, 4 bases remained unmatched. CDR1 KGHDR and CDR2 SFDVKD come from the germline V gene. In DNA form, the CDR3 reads TGTGCCACCAGTGACCGGGACAGGGAGACCGGGGAGCTGTTTTTT. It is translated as CATSDRDRETGELFF.

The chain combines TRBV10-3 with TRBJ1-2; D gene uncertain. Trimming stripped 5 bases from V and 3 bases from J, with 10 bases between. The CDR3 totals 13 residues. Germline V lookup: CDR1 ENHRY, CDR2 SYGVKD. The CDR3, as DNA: TGTGCCATCAGTCTTCCCGGGGACTATGGCTACACCTTC. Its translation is CAISLPGDYGYTF.

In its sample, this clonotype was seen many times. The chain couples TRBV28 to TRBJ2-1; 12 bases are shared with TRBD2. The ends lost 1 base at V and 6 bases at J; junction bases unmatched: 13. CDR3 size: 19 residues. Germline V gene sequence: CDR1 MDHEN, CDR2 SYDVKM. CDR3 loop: CASSLLTSGGAGPGNEQFF. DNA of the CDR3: TGTGCCAGCAGTTTATTGACTAGCGGGGGCGCAGGCCCAGGCAATGAGCAGTTCTTC.